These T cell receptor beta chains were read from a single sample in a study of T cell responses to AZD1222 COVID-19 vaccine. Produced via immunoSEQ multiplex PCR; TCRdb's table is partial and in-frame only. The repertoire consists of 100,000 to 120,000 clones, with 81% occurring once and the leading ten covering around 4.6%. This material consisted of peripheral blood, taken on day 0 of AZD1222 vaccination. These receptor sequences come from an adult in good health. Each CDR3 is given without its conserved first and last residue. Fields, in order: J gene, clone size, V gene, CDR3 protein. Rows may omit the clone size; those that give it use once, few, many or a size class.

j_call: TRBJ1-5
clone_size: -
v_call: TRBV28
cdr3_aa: ASRLRGGDSNQPQH

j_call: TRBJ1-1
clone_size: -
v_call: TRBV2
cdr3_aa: ASVDGGRGNTEAF

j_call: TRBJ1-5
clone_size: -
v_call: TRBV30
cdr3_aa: ASSFEGYNQPQH

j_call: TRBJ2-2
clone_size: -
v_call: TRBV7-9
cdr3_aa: ASSFARTNTGELF

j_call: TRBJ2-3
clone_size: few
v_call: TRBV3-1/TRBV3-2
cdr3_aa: ASSHPGGGRASDTQY

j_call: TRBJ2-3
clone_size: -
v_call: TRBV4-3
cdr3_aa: ASNRGGAGTDTQY

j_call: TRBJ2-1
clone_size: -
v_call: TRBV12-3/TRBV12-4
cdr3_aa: ASSFRYEQF

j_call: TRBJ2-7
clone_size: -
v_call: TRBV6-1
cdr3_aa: ASSEMGGGTYEQY

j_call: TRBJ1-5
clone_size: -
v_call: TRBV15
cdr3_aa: ATSRGQGAYQPQH

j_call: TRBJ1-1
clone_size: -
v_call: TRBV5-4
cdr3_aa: ASRGNTEAF

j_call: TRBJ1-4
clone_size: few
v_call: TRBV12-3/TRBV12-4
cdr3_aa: ASSLRWGEKLF

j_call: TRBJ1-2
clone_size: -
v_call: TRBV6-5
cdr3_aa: ASSPTGYGYT

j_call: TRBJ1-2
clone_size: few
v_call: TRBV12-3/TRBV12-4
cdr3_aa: VTRAPYGYT

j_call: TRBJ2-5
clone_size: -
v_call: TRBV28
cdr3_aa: ASSPRGGAIKETQY

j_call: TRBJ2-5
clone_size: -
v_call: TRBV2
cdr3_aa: ASRGQAQETQY

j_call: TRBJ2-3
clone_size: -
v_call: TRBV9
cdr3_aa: ASSGGTSGRALGTDTQY

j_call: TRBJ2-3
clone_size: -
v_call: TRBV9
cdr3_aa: ASTPSGSTDTQY

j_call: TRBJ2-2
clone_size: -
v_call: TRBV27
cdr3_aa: ASSLRGQGNTGELF

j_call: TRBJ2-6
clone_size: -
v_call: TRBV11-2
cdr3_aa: ASSQGRGTTGANVLT

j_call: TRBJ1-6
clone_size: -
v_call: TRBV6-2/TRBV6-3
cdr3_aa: ASSYSVRAARTSINSPLH

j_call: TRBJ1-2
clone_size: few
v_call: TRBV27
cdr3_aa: ASSIKPGQGLGYT

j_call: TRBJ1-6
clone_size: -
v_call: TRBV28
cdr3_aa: ASYRGLTSPLH

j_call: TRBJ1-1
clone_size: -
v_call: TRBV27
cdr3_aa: ASSSTLQGGNTEAF

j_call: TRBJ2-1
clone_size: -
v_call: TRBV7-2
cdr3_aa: ASSLWGGGRYNEQF

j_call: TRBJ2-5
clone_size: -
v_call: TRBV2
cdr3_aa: ASKYQETQY

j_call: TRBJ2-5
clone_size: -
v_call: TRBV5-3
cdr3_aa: ARSEQETQY

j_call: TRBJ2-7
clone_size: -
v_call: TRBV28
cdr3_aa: ASSSFPWDSKGTSYEQY

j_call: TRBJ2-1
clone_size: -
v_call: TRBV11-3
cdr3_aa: ASSVGTGLRDEQF

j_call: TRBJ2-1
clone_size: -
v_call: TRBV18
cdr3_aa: ASSPGRQERF

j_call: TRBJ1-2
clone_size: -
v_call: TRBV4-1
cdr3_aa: ASSQAYSGALYGYT

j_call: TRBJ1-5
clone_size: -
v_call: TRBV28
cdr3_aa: ASSLEVGTGDNQPQH

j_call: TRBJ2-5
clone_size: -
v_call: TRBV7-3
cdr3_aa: ASSLRGAKETQY

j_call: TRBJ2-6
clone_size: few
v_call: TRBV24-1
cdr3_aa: ATSDSNPYRQGAGANVLT

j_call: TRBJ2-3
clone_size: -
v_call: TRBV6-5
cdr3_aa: ASRPQGATDTQY

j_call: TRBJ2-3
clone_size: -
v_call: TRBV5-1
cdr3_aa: ASSWGLAGESAQY